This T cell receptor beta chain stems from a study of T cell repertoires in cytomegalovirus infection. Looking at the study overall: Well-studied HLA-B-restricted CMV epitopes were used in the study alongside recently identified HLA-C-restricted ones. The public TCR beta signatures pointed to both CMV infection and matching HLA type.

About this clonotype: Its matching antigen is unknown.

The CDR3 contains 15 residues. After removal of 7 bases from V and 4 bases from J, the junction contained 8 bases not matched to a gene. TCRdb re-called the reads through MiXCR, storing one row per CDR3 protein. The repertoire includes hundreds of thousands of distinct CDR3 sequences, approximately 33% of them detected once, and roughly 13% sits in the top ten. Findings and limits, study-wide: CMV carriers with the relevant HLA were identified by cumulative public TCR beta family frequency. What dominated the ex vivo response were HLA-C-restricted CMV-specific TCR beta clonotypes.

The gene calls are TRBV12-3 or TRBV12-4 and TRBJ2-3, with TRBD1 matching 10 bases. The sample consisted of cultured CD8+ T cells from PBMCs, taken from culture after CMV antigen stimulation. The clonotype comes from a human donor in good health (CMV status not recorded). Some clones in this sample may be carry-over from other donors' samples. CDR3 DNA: TGTGCCAGCACCCCGGGACAGGGGTTCCCAGATACGCAGTATTTT. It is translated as CASTPGQGFPDTQYF.